The T cell receptor (beta chain) under discussion was sequenced for a study of identifying expanded T cells in peripheral blood. Overall study results and limits: Technical replicates showed about 1.2 changed clones; approximately 2 weeks around 15; four weeks 19.

This clone has just a few counts. Its matching antigen is unknown. During the collection period, no donor immune events like infections were recorded. Clones were sequenced by immunoSEQ multiplex PCR, and TCRdb holds only the in-frame ones, with some missing. Seen here are 60,000 to 70,000 clones, around 83% observed once, and the top ten hold about a fifth. CDR1 is SGHDN, CDR2 FVKESK, per germline. V was cut by 0 bases and J by 0 bases, with 12 bases left in between. The CDR3 runs 18 residues. The sequencing input was blood. The genes are TRBV14 and TRBJ2-6, with D unclear. The receptor comes from a person aged 18-69 years in good health. CDR3 loop: CASSQDNRRNSGANVLTF. The CDR3 region has the DNA TGTGCCAGCAGCCAAGATAATCGGCGGAACTCTGGGGCCAACGTCCTGACTTTC.